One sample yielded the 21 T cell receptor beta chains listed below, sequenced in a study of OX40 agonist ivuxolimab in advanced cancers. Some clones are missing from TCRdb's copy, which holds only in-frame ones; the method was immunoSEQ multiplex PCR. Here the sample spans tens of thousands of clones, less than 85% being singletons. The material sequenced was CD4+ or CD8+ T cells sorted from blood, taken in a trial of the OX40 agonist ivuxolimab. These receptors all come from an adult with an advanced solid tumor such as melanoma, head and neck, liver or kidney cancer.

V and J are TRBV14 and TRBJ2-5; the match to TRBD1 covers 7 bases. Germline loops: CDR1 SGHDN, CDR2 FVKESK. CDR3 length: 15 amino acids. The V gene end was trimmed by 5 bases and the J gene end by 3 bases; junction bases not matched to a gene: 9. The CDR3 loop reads CASSTRQGWEETQYF. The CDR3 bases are TGTGCCAGCAGCACCCGACAGGGTTGGGAAGAGACCCAGTACTTC.

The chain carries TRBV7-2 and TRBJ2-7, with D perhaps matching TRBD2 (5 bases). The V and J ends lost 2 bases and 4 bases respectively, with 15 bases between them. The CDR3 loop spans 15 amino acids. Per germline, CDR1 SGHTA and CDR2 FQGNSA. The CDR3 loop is CASSLKDSFGYEQYF. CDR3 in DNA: TGTGCCAGCAGCTTAAAGGACTCCTTCGGGTACGAGCAGTACTTC.

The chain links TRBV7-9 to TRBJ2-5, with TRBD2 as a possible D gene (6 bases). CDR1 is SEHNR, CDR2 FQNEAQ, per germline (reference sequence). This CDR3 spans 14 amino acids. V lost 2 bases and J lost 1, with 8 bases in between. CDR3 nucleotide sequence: TGTGCCAGCAGCTTACTCGGGAGCCAAGAGACCCAGTACTTC. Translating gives CASSLLGSQETQYF.

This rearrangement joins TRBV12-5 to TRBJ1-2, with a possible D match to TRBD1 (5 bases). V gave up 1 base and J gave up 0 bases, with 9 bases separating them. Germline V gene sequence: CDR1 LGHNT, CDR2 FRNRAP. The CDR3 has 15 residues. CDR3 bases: TGTGCTAGTGGTTTGGGGGACGGATCTAACTATGGCTACACCTTC. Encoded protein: CASGLGDGSNYGYTF. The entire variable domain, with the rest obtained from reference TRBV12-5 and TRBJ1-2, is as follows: DARVTQTPRHKVTEMGQEVTMRCQPILGHNTVFWYRQTMMQGLELLAYFRNRAPLDDSGMPKDRFSAEMPDATLATLKIQPSEPRDSAVYFCASGLGDGSNYGYTFGSGTRLTVV.

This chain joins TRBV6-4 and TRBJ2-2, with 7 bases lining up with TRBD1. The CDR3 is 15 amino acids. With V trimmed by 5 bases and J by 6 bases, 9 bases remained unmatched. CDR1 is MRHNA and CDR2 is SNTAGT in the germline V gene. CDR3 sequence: CASSRDSLRPGELFF. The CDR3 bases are TGTGCCAGCAGTAGGGACAGCCTTCGACCCGGGGAGCTGTTTTTT.

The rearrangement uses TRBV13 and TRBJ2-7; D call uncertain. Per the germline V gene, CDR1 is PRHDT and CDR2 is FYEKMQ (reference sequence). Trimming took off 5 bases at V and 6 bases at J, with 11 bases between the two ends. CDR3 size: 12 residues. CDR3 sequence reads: CASSRDNCEQYF. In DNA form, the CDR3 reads TGTGCCAGCAGCCGCGATAACTGCGAGCAGTACTTC.

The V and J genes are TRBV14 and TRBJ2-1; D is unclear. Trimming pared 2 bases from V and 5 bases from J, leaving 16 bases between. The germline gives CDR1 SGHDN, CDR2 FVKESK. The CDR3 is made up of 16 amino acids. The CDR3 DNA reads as TGTGCCAGCAGCCAATTTGTGTCTACTCCAAACAATGAGCAGTTCTTC. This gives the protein CASSQFVSTPNNEQFF.

This CDR3 is CASSQSPISGYNEQFF. The CDR3 DNA reads TGCGCCAGCAGCCAAAGTCCAATTAGCGGCTACAATGAGCAGTTCTTC. V usage is TRBV4-3 and J usage is TRBJ2-1; a weak D match, TRBD2 (6 bases). Germline assignment: CDR1 LGHNA and CDR2 YSLEER. The CDR3 runs to 16 residues. V was pared by 2 bases and J by 3 bases, with 14 bases between.

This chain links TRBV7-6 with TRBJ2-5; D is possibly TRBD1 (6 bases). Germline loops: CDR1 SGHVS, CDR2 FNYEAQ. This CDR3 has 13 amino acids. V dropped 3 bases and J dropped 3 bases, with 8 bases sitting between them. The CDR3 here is CASSFSGEETQYF. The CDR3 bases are TGTGCCAGCAGCTTCTCAGGGGAAGAGACCCAGTACTTC.

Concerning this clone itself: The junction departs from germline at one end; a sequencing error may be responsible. The CDR3 region has the DNA TGTGCCAGCAGCTTTCCTCACCACTTC. It codes for CASSFPHHF. The chain links TRBV7-9 to TRBJ2-7; D gene uncertain. Germline V lookup: CDR1 SEHNR, CDR2 FQNEAQ (reference sequence). The CDR3 runs to 9 residues.

For the CDR3, the DNA is TGTGCCAGCGGGGTAGCGGGGGGGGAGACCCAGTACTTC. Its protein is CASGVAGGETQYF. V usage is TRBV13 and J usage is TRBJ2-5; TRBD2 matches 11 bases. Trimming removed 8 bases from V and 5 bases from J; junction bases left unmatched: 4. The germline gives CDR1 PRHDT, CDR2 FYEKMQ (reference sequence). CDR3 length equals 13 residues. Full variable domain (remainder filled in from reference TRBV13 and TRBJ2-5): AAGVIQSPRHLIKEKRETATLKCYPIPRHDTVYWYQQGPGQDPQFLISFYEKMQSDKGSIPDRFSAQQFSDYHSELNMSSLELGDSALYFCASGVAGGETQYFGPGTRLLVL.

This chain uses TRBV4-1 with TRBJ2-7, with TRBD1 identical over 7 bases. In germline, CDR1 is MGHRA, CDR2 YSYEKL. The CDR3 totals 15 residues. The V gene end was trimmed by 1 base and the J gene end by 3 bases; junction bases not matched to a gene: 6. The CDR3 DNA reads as TGCGCCAGCAGCCAAGCTGACAGGGAGTACTACGAGCAGTACTTC. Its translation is CASSQADREYYEQYF.

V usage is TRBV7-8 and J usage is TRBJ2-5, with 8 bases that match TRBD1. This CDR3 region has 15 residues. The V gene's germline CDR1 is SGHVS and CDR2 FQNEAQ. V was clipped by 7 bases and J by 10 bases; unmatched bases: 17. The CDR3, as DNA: TGTGCCAGCATCCCTCGGGACAGGATGTTCGGAATCCAGTACTTC. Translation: CASIPRDRMFGIQYF.

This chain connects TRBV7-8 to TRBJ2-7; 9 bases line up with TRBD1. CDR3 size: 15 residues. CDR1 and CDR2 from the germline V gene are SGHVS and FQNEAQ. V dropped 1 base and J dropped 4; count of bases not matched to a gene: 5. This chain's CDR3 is CASSLDTGGSYEQYF. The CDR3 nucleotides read TGTGCCAGCAGCTTAGATACAGGGGGCTCGTACGAGCAGTACTTC.

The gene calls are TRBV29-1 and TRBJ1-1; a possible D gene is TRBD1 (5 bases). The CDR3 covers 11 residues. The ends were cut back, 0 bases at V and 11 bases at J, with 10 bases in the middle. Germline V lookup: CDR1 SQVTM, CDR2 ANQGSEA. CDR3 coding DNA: TGCAGCGTTGAAGACGGGGGGTGGGCTTTCTTT. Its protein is CSVEDGGWAFF. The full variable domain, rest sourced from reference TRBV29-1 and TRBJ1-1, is SAVISQKPSRDICQRGTSLTIQCQVDSQVTMMFWYRQQPGQSLTLIATANQGSEATYESGFVIDKFPISRPNLTFSTLTVSNMSPEDSSIYLCSVEDGGWAFFGQGTRLTVV.

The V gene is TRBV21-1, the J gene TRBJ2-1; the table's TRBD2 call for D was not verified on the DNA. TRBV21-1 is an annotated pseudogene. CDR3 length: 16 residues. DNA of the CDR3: TGTGCCAGCAGCAAAGCGACGACTAGCAGTCCCAATGAGCAGTTCTTC. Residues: CASSKATTSSPNEQFF.

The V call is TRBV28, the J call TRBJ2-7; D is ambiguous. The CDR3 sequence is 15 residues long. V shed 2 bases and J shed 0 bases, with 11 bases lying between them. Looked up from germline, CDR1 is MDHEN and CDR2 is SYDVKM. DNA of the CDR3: TGTGCCAGCAGTTTAGCAGGCGAGAGCTCCTACGAGCAGTACTTC. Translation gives CASSLAGESSYEQYF.

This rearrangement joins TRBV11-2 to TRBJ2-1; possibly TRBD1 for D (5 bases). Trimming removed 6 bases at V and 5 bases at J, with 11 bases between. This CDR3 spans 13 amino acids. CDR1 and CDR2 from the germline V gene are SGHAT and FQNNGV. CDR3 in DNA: TGTGCCAGCAGTTACGGACATAACAATGAGCAGTTCTTC. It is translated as CASSYGHNNEQFF.

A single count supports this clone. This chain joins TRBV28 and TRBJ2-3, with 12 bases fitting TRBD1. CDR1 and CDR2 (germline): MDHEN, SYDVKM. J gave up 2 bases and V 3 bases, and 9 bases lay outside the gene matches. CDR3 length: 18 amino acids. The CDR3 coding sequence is TGTGCCAGCAGTTTTTGGGGACAGGGGGCGCGGCCCACAGATACGCAGTATTTT. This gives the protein CASSFWGQGARPTDTQYF.

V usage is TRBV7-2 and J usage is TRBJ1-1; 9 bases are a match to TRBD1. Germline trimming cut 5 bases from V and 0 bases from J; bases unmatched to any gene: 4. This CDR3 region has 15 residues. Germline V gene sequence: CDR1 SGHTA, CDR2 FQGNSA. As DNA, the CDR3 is TGTGCCAGCAGCCGAGACAGGGGGATGAACACTGAAGCTTTCTTT. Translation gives CASSRDRGMNTEAFF.

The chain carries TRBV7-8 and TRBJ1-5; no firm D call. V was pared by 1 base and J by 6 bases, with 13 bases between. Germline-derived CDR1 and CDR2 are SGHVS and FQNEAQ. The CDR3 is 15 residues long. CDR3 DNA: TGTGCCAGCAGCTTAGATGGTTCTTCGGGTCAGCCCCAGCATTTT. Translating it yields CASSLDGSSGQPQHF.